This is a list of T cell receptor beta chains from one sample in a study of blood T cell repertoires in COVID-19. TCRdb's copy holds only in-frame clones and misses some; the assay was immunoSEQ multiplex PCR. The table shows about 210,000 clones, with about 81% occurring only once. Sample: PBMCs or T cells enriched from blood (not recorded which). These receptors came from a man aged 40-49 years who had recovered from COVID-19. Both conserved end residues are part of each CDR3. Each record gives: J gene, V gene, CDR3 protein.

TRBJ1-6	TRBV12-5	CASGGYLQGQGYNSPLHF
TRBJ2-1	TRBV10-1	CASSGTSGDNEQFF
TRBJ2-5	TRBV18	CASSPPRRETQYF
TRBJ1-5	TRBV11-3	CASSLGERGINQPQHF
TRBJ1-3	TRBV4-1	CASSQRRDLGASGNTIYF
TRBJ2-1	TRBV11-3	CASSSRLAVNNEQFF
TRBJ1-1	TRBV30	CAWSSGGEAFF
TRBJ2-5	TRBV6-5	CASSYSFSDRETQYF
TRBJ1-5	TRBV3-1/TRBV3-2	CASSQGSGLSNQPQHF
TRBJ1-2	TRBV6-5	CASSYKPQGTGYTF
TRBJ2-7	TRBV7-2	CASSLDRGVKYF
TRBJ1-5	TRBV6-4	CASTRGNQPQHF
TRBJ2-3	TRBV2	CASGGTSGGTDTQYF
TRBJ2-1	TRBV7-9	CASSLPLDFTIDEQFF
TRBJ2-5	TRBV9	CASSVGNRGGQETQYF
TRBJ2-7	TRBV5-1	CASSLIDNEQYF
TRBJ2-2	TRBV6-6	CASSQTLAGANTGELFF
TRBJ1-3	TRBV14	CASSPDTIYF
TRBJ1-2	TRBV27	CASRKPGLTYGYTF
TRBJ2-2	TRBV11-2	CASSLRISGGARSGELFF
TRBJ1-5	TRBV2	CASSDRHSNQPQHF
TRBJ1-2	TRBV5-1	CASSRDRDGYTF
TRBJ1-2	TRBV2	CASSEQGVGGYTF
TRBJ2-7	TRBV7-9	CASSRLAGGWNEQYF
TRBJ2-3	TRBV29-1	CSVVGHSANTDTQYF
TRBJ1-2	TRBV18	CASSSNIGDRATYGYTF
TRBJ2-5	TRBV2	CASKPGLAGGETQYF
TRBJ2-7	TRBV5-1	CASSLHYEQYF
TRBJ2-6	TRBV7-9	CASSRDRASGANVLTF
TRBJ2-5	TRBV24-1	CATSDLGQQETQYF
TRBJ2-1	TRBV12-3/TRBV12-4	CASRQPGLGEQFF
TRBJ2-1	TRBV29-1	CSSHRAGNEQFF
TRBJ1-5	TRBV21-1	CASSSGQGLVSNQPQHF
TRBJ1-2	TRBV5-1	CASSPRPRDYGYTF
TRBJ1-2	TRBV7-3	CASTNLGQGYGYTF
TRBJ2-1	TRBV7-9	CASSSPTGKGSGYNEQFF
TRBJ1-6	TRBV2	CASSGDRGTNSPLHF
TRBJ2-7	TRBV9	CASSVAGGISYEQYF
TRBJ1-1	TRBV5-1	CASSFRTGEGGTEAFF
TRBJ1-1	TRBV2	CASTQEGTTEAFF
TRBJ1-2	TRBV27	CASSFTGTGVPWGYTF
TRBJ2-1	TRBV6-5	CASNSRVNEQFF
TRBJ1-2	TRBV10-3	CAISPGREDYGYTF
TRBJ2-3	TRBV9	CASSPWSGTSTDTQYF
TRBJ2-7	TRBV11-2	CASGRTTGEQYF
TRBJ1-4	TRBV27	CASSPQDRSNEKLFF
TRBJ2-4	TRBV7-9	CASSFPPVAKNIQYF
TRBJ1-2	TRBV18	CASSPNGDRANYGYTF
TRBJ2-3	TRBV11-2	CASSLYAGTDTQYF
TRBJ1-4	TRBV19	CASSTRTAYNEKLFF
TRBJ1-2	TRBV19	CASSIVAGGGYTF
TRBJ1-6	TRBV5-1	CASSLGGYPNSPLHF
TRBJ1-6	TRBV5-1	CASARDRNSPLHF